These 3 T cell receptor beta chains originate from one sample sequenced in a study of CD8 T cells in Susac syndrome. RNA totalling roughly 0.5 to 1 ug underwent reverse transcription with random hexamers. TCRdb fed the immunoSEQ multiplex PCR reads into MiXCR, producing one record per CDR3 protein. There are roughly 110,000 distinct CDR3 sequences in the sample; under 95% occur only once, and roughly 0.12% lies in the top ten. Sequenced: CD8+ T cells from PBMCs. Every receptor here comes from a human donor in good health.

The V and J genes are TRBV20-1 and TRBJ2-1; 7 positions agree with TRBD2. The ends lost 5 bases at V and 0 bases at J; junction bases unmatched: 4. Germline lookup yields CDR1 DFQATT and CDR2 SNEGSKA (reference sequence). CDR3 length equals 14 residues. CDR3 sequence reads: CSASKRDSYNEQFF. Here the CDR3 DNA reads TGCAGTGCTTCCAAGCGGGACTCCTACAATGAGCAGTTCTTC.

The gene calls are TRBV20-1 and TRBJ1-1; D gene uncertain. Trimming shortened V by 6 bases and J by 6 bases, and 11 bases separated the two germline ends. The CDR3 covers 11 residues. Per germline, CDR1 DFQATT and CDR2 SNEGSKA (reference sequence). In DNA, the CDR3 is TGCAGTGCCGGAATGGGGTCTGAAGCTTTCTTT. Its protein is CSAGMGSEAFF.

This rearrangement joins TRBV16 to TRBJ1-2; D is perhaps TRBD1 (6 bases). This CDR3 spans 15 amino acids. The V and J ends lost 1 base and 2 bases respectively, with 11 bases between them. Germline CDR1 is KGHSY and CDR2 is FQNENV. Here the CDR3 reads CASSQYQGNNYGYTF. The CDR3 DNA follows: TGTGCCAGCAGCCAATATCAGGGGAACAACTATGGCTACACCTTC.